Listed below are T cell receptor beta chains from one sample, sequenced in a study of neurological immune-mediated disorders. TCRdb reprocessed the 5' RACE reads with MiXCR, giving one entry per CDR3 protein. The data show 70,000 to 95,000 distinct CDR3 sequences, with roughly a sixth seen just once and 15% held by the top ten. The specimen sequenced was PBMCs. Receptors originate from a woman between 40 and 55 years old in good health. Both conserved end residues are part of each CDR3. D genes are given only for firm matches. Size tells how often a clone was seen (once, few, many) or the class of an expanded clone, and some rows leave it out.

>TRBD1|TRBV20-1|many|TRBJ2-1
CSAPGTGVWDEQFF
TGCAGTGCCCCCGGGACAGGGGTTTGGGATGAGCAGTTCTTC
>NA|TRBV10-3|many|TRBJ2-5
CAISDGSSQETQYF
TGTGCCATCAGTGACGGCAGTAGCCAAGAGACCCAGTACTTC
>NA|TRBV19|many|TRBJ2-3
CASSIQATQYF
TGTGCCAGTAGTATTCAAGCTACGCAGTATTTT
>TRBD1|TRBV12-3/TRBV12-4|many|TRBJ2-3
CASSLRGQDRFETDTQYF
TGTGCCAGCAGTTTAAGGGGACAGGACCGATTCGAAACAGATACGCAGTATTTT
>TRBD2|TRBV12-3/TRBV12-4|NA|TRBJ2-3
CASSPSGGAGDTQYF
TGTGCCAGCAGTCCTAGCGGGGGGGCCGGAGATACGCAGTATTTT
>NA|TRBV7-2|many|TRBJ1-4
CASSLVGGLSEKLFF
TGTGCCAGCAGCTTAGTGGGGGGTTTAAGCGAAAAACTGTTTTTT
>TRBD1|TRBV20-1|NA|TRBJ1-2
CSASDRGDYGYTF
TGCAGTGCCTCAGACAGGGGGGACTATGGCTACACCTTC
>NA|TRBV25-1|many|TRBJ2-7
CASTLGGEQYF
TGTGCCAGCACATTGGGGGGCGAGCAGTACTTC
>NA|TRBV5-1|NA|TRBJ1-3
CASSPDSFGNTIYF
TGCGCCAGCAGCCCGGACAGCTTCGGAAACACCATATATTTT
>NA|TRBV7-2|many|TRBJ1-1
CASSYGASMNTEAFF
TGTGCCAGCAGCTATGGGGCGTCCATGAACACTGAAGCTTTCTTT
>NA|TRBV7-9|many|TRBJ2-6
CASSLGDSLISGANVLTF
TGTGCCAGCAGCTTAGGTGACAGCCTAATCTCTGGGGCCAACGTCCTGACTTTC
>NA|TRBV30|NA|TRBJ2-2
CAWSVLGTGELFF
TGTGCCTGGAGTGTACTGGGCACCGGGGAGCTGTTTTTT
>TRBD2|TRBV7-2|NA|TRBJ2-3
CASSLVGLAGRSADTQYF
TGTGCCAGCAGCTTAGTAGGTCTAGCGGGGAGGTCGGCAGATACGCAGTATTTT
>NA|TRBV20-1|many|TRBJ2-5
CSAEWQETQYF
TGCAGTGCTGAATGGCAGGAGACCCAGTACTTC
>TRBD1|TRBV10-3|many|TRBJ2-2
CAISLGTGGFSGELFF
TGTGCCATCAGTCTTGGGACAGGGGGCTTCTCCGGGGAGCTGTTTTTT
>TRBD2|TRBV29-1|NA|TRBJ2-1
CSVRTSGRNEQFF
TGCAGCGTTCGGACTAGCGGGAGGAATGAGCAGTTCTTC
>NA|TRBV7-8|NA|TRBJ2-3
CASSPEGSQGTDTQYF
TGTGCCAGCAGCCCCGAGGGATCGCAGGGCACAGATACGCAGTATTTT
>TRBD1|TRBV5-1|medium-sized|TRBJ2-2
CASSLAPTGEVFGELFF
TGCGCCAGCAGCTTAGCCCCGACAGGGGAGGTATTCGGGGAGCTGTTTTTT
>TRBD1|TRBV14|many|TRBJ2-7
CASSLGTGTYEQYF
TGTGCCAGCAGCCTGGGGACAGGGACTTACGAGCAGTACTTC
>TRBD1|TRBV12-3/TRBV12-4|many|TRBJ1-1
CASVNRRGLGTEAFF
TGTGCCAGCGTTAACCGCAGGGGGTTGGGCACTGAAGCTTTCTTT
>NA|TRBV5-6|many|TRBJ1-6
CASSLRSTSYNSPLHF
TGTGCCAGCAGCTTGAGGTCGACCTCCTATAATTCACCCCTCCACTTT
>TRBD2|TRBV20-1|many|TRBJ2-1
CSARVSGGVGEQFF
TGCAGTGCTAGAGTAAGCGGGGGGGTTGGCGAGCAGTTCTTC
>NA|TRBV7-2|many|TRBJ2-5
CASSPYKGGGETQYF
TGTGCCAGCAGCCCTTATAAGGGGGGCGGGGAGACCCAGTACTTC
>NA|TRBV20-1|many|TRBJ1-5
CSAIRGGLINQPQHF
TGCAGTGCTATACGCGGGGGGCTTATAAATCAGCCCCAGCATTTT
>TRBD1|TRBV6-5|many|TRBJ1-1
CASTMRLGQGNTEAFF
TGTGCCAGCACGATGCGCTTGGGACAGGGGAACACTGAAGCTTTCTTT
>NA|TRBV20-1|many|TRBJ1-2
CSARDSRSRVTGYTF
TGCAGTGCTAGAGATTCTCGCAGCAGGGTTACTGGCTACACCTTC
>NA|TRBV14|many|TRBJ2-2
CASSLLLKGTGELFF
TGTGCCAGCAGCCTACTACTAAAGGGGACCGGGGAGCTGTTTTTT
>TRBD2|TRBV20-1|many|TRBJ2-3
CSARVSSGGYTDTQYF
TGCAGTGCTAGAGTCTCTAGCGGGGGATACACAGATACGCAGTATTTT
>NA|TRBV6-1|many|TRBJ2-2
CASSAVSRSGELFF
TGTGCCAGCAGCGCAGTGAGTCGCTCCGGGGAGCTGTTTTTT
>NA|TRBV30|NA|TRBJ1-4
CAWRVKNEKLFF
TGTGCCTGGAGAGTGAAGAATGAAAAACTGTTTTTT
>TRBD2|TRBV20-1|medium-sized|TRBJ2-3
CSAEPGLAASTDTQYF
TGCAGTGCTGAACCGGGACTAGCGGCTAGCACAGATACGCAGTATTTT
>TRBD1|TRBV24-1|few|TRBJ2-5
CATSDSGQGAIQETQYF
TGTGCCACCAGTGATTCGGGACAGGGGGCGATCCAAGAGACCCAGTACTTC
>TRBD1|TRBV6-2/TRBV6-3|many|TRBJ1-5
CASSYTAQGGQPQHF
TGTGCCAGCAGTTACACAGCTCAGGGGGGCCAGCCCCAGCATTTT
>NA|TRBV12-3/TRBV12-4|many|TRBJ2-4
CASSEPGAGILYIQYF
TGTGCCAGCAGTGAGCCAGGGGCAGGGATTTTATACATTCAGTACTTC
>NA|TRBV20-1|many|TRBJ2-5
CSARRPGGETQYF
TGCAGTGCTAGACGCCCCGGCGGAGAGACCCAGTACTTC
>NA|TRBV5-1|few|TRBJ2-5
CASSSGQPQETQYF
TGCGCCAGCAGCTCGGGACAACCTCAAGAGACCCAGTACTTC
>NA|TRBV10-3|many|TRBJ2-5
CAISDPPGHTRETQYF
TGTGCCATCAGTGACCCTCCGGGGCACACACGGGAGACCCAGTACTTC
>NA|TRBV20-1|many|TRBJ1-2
CSASGWSEDNYGYTF
TGCAGTGCTTCAGGGTGGTCAGAAGATAACTATGGCTACACCTTC
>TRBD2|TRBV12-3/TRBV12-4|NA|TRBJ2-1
CASSLPAGYLEQFF
TGTGCCAGCAGCTTGCCAGCGGGGTACCTTGAGCAGTTCTTC
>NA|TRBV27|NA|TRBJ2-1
CASSTAGTRLRNEQFF
TGTGCCAGCAGTACCGCCGGGACTCGCCTTAGAAATGAGCAGTTCTTC
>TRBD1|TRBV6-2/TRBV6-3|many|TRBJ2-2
CASRHRGSITGELFF
TGTGCCAGCAGGCACAGGGGCTCGATCACCGGGGAGCTGTTTTTT
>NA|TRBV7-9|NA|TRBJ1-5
CASSLSLSNQAQHF
TGTGCCAGCAGCTTAAGTCTAAGCAATCAGGCCCAGCATTTT
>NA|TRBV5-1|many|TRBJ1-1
CASSLEQNTEAFF
TGCGCCAGCAGCTTGGAACAAAACACTGAAGCTTTCTTT
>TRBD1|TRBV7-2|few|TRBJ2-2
CASSLGPTGGIGELFF
TGTGCCAGCAGCTTAGGTCCGACAGGGGGGATCGGGGAGCTGTTTTTT
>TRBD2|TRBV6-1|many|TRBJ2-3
CATPSSGGFRTDTQYF
TGTGCCACCCCGTCTAGCGGGGGGTTTCGCACAGATACGCAGTATTTT
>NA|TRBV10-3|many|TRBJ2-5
CAISEWGPQTTQYF
TGTGCCATCAGTGAGTGGGGTCCACAGACGACCCAGTACTTC
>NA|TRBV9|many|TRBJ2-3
CASSARGHLADTQYF
TGTGCCAGCAGTGCCCGAGGGCACCTAGCGGATACGCAGTATTTT
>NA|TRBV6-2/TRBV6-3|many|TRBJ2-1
CASSYPRRGADNEQFF
TGTGCCAGCAGTTACCCTCGCAGGGGAGCTGACAATGAGCAGTTCTTC
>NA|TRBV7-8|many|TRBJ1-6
CASSLWAGEQGNSPLHF
TGTGCCAGCAGCTTATGGGCAGGGGAACAAGGGAATTCACCCCTCCACTTT
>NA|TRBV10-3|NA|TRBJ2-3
CAIGLSGAFGTDTQYF
TGTGCCATCGGCCTTTCTGGCGCCTTTGGCACAGATACGCAGTATTTT